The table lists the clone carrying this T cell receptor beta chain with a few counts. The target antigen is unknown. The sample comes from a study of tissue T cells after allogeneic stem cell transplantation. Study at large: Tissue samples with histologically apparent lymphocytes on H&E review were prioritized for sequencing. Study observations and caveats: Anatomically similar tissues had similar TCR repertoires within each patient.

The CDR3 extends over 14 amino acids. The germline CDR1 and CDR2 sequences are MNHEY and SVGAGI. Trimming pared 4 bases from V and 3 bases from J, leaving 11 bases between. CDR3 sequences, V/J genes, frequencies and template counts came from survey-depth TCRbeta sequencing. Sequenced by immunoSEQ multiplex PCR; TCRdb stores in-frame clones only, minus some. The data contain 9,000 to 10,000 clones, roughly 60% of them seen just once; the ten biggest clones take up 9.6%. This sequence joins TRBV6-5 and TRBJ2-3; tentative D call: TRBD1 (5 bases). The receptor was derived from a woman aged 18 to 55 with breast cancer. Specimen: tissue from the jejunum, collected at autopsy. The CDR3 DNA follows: TGTGCCAGCAGTTTCACCAGGGATACAGATACGCAGTATTTT. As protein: CASSFTRDTDTQYF.